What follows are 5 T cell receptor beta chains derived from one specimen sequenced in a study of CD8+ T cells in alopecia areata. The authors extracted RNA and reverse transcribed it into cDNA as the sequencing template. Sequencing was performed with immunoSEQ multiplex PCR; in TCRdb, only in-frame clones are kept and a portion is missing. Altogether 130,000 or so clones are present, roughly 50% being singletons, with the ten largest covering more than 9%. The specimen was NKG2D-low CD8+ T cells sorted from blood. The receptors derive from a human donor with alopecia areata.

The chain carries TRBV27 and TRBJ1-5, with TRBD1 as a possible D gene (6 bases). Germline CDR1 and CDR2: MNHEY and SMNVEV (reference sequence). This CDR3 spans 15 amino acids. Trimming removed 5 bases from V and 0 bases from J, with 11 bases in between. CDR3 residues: CASSLQGASNQPQHF. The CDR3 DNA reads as TGTGCCAGCAGTCTACAGGGCGCTAGCAATCAGCCCCAGCATTTT.

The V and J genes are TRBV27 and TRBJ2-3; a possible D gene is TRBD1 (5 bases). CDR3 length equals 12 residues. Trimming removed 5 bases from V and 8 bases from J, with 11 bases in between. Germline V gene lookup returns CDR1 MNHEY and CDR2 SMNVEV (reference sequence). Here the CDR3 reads CASSPDSFTQYF. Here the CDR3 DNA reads TGTGCCAGCAGTCCCGACAGCTTTACGCAGTATTTT.

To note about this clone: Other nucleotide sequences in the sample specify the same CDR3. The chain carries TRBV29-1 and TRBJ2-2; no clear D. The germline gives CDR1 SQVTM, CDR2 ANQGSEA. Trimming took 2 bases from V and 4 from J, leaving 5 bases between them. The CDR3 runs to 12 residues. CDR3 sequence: CSVELGTGELFF. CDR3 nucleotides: TGCAGCGTTGAATTGGGCACCGGGGAGCTGTTTTTT.

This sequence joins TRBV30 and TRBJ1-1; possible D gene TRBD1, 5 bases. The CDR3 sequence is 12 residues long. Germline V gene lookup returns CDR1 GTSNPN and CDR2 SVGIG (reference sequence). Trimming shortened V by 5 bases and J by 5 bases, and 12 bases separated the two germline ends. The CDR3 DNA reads TGTGCCTGGTTAGGCGGGGGGACTGAAGCTTTCTTT. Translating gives CAWLGGGTEAFF.

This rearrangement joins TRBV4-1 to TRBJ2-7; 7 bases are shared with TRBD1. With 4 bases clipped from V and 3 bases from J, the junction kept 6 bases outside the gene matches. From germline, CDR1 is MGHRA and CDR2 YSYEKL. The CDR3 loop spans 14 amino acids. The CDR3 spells CASSPGQAFYEQYF. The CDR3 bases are TGCGCCAGCAGCCCCGGACAGGCGTTCTACGAGCAGTACTTC.